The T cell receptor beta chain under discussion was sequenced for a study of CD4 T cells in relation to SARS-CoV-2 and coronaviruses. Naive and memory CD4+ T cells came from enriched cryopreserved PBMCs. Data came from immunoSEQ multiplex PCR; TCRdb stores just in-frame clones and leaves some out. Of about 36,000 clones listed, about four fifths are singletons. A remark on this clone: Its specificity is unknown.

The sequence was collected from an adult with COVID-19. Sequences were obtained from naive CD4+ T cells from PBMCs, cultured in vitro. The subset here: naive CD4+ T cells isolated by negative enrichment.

For the CDR3, the DNA is TGTGCCAGCAGCGTGGAGCTTAGCAATCAGCCCCAGCATTTT. Residues: CASSVELSNQPQHF. This rearrangement joins TRBV28 to TRBJ1-5; D not resolved. The CDR3 extends over 14 amino acids. Germline values: CDR1 MDHEN, CDR2 SYDVKM. Trimming stripped 6 bases from V and 0 bases from J, with 9 bases between.